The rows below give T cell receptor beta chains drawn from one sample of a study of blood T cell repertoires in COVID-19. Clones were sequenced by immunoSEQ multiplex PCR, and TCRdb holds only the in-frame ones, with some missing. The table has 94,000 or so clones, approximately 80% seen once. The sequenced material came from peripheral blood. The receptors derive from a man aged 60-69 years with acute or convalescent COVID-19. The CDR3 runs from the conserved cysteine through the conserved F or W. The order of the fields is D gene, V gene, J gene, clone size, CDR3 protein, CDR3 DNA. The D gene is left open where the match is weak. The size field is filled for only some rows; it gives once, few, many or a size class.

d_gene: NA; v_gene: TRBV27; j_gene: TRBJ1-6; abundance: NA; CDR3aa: CASSPTGGPGGNSPLHF; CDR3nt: TGTGCCAGCAGTCCCACAGGCGGTCCGGGTGGTAATTCACCCCTCCACTTT
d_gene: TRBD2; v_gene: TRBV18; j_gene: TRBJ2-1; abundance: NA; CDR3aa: CASSPTTGLAGNEQFF; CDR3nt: TGTGCCAGCTCACCGACAACTGGTCTAGCGGGTAATGAGCAGTTCTTC
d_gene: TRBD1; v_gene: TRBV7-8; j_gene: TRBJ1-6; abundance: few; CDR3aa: CASSLEHRGRLSPLHF; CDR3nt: TGTGCCAGCAGCTTAGAACACAGGGGAAGACTCTCACCCCTCCACTTT
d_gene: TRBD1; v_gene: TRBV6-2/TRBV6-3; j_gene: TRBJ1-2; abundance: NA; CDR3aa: CASSYLRGLGYTF; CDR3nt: TGTGCCAGCAGTTACCTGAGGGGGCTAGGCTACACCTTC
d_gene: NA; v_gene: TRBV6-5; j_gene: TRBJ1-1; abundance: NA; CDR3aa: CASSYSPDMNTEAFF; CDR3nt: TGTGCCAGCAGTTACTCGCCAGATATGAACACTGAAGCTTTCTTT
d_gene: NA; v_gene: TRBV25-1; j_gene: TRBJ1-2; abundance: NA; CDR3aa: CASSEPNRVSGGYTF; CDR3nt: TGTGCCAGCAGTGAGCCCAACAGGGTCTCGGGAGGCTACACCTTC
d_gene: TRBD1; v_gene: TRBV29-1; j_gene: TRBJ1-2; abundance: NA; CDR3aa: CSVADRGLYYGYTF; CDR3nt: TGCAGCGTAGCTGACAGGGGGCTCTACTATGGCTACACCTTC
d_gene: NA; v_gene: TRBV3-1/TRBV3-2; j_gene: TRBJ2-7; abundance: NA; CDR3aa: CASSQALGGEQYF; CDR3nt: TGTGCCAGCAGCCAAGCGTTAGGGGGTGAGCAGTACTTC
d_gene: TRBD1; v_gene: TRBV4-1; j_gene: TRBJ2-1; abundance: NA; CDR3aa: CASSLRTGWNEQFF; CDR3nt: TGCGCCAGCAGCCTTAGGACAGGGTGGAATGAGCAGTTCTTC
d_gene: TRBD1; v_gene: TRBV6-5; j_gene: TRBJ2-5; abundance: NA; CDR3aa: CASSKSGTGKETQYF; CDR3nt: TGTGCCAGCAGTAAATCCGGGACAGGGAAAGAGACCCAGTACTTC
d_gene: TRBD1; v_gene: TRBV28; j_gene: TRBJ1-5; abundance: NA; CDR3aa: CASSSPRTGGSLSGGNQPQHF; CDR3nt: TGTGCCAGCAGTTCGCCTAGGACAGGGGGCTCGCTATCGGGGGGCAATCAGCCCCAGCATTTT
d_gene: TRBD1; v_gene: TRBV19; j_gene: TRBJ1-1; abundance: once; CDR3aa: CASHTGALGNTEAFF; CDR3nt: TGTGCCAGTCACACAGGGGCTCTCGGGAACACTGAAGCTTTCTTT
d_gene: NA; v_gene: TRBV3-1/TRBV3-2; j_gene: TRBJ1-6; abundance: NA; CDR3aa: CASSQGRSSPLHF; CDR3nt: TGTGCCAGCAGCCAGGGGCGTAGTTCACCCCTCCACTTT
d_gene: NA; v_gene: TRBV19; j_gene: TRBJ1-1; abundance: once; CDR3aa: CASSTNRGQNTEAFF; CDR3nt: TGTGCCAGTAGTACTAATCGGGGTCAGAACACTGAAGCTTTCTTT
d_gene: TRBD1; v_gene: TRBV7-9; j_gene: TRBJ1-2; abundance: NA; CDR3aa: CASSLAGQRNGYTF; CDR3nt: TGTGCCAGCAGCTTGGCGGGACAGAGAAATGGCTACACCTTC
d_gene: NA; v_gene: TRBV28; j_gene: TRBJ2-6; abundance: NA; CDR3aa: CASGQTGANVLTF; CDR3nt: TGTGCCAGCGGCCAGACTGGGGCCAACGTCCTGACTTTC
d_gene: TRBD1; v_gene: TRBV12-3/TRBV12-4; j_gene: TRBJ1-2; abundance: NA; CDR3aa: CASSKGQGYGYTF; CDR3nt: TGTGCCAGCAGCAAGGGACAGGGCTATGGCTACACCTTC
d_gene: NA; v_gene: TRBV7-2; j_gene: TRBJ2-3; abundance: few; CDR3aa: CASTSSSRSTDTQYF; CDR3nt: TGTGCCAGCACCTCATCCTCGCGGAGCACAGATACGCAGTATTTT
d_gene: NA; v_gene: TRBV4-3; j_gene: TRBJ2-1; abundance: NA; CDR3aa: CASSQERWQGGHNEQFF; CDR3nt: TGCGCCAGCAGCCAAGAACGATGGCAGGGGGGTCACAATGAGCAGTTCTTC
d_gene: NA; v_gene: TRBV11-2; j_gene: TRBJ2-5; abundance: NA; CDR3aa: CASSLARQKYYQETQYF; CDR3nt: TGTGCCAGCAGCTTAGCTCGTCAGAAATATTATCAAGAGACCCAGTACTTC
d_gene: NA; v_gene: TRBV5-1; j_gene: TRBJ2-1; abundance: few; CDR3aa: CASSSGAYNEQFF; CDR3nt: TGCGCCAGCAGCTCTGGGGCATACAATGAGCAGTTCTTC
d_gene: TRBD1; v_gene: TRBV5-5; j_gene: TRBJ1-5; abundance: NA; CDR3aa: CASRGSTGGVALGNQPQHF; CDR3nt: TGTGCCAGCAGGGGGTCGACAGGGGGCGTCGCCCTTGGCAATCAGCCCCAGCATTTT
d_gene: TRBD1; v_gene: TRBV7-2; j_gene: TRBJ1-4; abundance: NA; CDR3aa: CASSRGDRFMFEKLFF; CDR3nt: TGTGCCAGCAGCCGGGGGGACAGGTTCATGTTTGAAAAACTGTTTTTT
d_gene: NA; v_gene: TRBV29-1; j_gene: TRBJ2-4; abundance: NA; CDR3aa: CSVRRRRGSKNIQYF; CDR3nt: TGCAGCGTTCGAAGACGACGGGGGTCTAAAAACATTCAGTACTTC
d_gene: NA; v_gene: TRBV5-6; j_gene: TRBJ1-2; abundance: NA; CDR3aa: CASSFIVIGGGYTF; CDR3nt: TGTGCCAGCAGCTTTATCGTTATAGGGGGAGGCTACACCTTC
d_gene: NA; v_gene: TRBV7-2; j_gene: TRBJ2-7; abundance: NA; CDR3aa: CASSYTTNYEQYF; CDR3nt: TGTGCCAGCAGTTATACTACAAACTACGAGCAGTACTTC
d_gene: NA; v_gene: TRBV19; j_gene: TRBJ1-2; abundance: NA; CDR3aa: CASSFLNYGYTF; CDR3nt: TGTGCCAGTAGTTTCCTTAACTATGGCTACACCTTC
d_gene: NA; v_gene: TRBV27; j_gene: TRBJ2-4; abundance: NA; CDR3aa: CASRQTAKNIQYF; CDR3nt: TGTGCCAGTAGACAGACTGCCAAAAACATTCAGTACTTC
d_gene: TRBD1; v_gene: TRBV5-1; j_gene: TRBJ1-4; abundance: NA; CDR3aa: CASSLTGGPNEKLFF; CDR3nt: TGCGCCAGCAGCCTGACAGGGGGGCCTAATGAAAAACTGTTTTTT
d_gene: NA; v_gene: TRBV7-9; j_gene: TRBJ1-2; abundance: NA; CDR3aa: CASSLEGHRQRSAF; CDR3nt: TGTGCCAGCAGCTTAGAGGGACACCGTCAGAGATCCGCCTTC
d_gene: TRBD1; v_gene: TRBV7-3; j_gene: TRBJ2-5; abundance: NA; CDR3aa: CASSRTGGTETQYF; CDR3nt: TGTGCCAGCAGCCGGACAGGGGGGACCGAGACCCAGTACTTC
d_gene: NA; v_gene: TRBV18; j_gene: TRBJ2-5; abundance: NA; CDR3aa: CASSPRGAETQYF; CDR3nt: TGTGCCAGCTCACCAAGGGGCGCCGAGACCCAGTACTTC
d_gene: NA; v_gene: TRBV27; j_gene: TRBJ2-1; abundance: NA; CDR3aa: CASSYFNEQFF; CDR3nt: TGTGCCAGCAGTTACTTCAATGAGCAGTTCTTC
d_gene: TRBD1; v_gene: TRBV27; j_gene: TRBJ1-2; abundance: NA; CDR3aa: CASSLRGTGGPSSGYTF; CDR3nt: TGTGCCAGCAGTCTCCGCGGTACAGGGGGCCCATCCAGCGGCTACACCTTC
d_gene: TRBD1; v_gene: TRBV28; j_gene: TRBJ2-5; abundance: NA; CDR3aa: CASSWDRTTPPTQYF; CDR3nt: TGTGCCAGCAGTTGGGACAGGACGACCCCCCCCACCCAGTACTTC
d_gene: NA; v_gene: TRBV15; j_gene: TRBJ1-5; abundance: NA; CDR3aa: CATSRDQGNSNQPQHF; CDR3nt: TGTGCCACCAGCAGAGATCAGGGAAATAGCAATCAGCCCCAGCATTTT
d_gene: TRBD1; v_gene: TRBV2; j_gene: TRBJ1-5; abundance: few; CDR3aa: CASTAGTGFRGNQPQHF; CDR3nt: TGTGCCAGCACTGCCGGGACAGGGTTCCGGGGCAATCAGCCCCAGCATTTT
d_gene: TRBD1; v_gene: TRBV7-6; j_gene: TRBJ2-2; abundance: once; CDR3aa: CASSFTWGRQGNTGELFF; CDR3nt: TGTGCCAGCAGCTTTACGTGGGGGCGACAGGGGAACACCGGGGAGCTGTTTTTT
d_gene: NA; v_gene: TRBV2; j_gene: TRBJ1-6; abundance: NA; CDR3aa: CASSEDSQDNSPLHF; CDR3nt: TGTGCCAGCAGTGAAGATAGTCAGGATAATTCACCCCTCCACTTT
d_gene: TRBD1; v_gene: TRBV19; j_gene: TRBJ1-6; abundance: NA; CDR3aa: CASSFGTAGYTLHF; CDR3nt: TGTGCCAGTAGTTTTGGGACAGCGGGTTATACCCTCCACTTT
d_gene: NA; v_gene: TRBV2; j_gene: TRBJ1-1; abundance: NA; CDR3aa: CASRGGTTETEAFF; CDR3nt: TGTGCCAGCAGGGGGGGGACTACGGAGACTGAAGCTTTCTTT
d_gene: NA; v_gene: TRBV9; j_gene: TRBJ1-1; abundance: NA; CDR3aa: CASSVHGVTEAFF; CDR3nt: TGTGCCAGCAGCGTACACGGTGTCACTGAAGCTTTCTTT
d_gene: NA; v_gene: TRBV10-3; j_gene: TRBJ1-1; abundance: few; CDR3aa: CATRAEGNTEAFF; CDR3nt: TGTGCCACCAGAGCAGAGGGGAACACTGAAGCTTTCTTT
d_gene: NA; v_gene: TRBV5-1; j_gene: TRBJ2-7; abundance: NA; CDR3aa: CASSLVAGAYEQYF; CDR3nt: TGCGCCAGCAGCTTGGTAGCAGGGGCCTACGAGCAGTACTTC
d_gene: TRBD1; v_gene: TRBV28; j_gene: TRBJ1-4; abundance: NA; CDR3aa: CASRSTGVGANEKLFF; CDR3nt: TGTGCCAGCAGGTCGACAGGGGTCGGAGCTAATGAAAAACTGTTTTTT
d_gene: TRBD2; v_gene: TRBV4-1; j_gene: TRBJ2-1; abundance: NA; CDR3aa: CASSQETSVYNEQFF; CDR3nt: TGCGCCAGCAGCCAAGAAACTAGCGTCTACAATGAGCAGTTCTTC
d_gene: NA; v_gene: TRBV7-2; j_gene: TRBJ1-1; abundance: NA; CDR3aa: CASSWGVDTEAFF; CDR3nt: TGTGCCAGCAGCTGGGGGGTAGACACTGAAGCTTTCTTT
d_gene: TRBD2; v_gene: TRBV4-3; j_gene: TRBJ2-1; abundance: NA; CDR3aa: CASSHGVQGGGLYNEQFF; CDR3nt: TGCGCCAGCAGCCATGGGGTTCAGGGCGGGGGTTTATACAATGAGCAGTTCTTC
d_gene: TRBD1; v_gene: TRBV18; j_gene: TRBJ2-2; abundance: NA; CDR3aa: CASSPRQGRGTGELFF; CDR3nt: TGTGCCAGCTCACCACGACAGGGGCGCGGCACCGGGGAGCTGTTTTTT
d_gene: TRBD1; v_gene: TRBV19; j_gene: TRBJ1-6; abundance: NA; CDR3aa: CASSVASPGTGGVHSPLHF; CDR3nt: TGTGCCAGTAGTGTCGCCTCTCCGGGGACAGGGGGAGTTCATTCACCCCTCCACTTT
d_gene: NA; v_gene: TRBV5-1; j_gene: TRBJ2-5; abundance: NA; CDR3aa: CASSLARASESQETQYF; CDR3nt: TGCGCCAGCAGCTTGGCCCGGGCTAGCGAAAGCCAAGAGACCCAGTACTTC
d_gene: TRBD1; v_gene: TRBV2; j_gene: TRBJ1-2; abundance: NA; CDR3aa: CASRRPDRGLNNYGYTF; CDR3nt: TGTGCCAGCAGGCGCCCGGACAGGGGGCTCAATAACTATGGCTACACCTTC
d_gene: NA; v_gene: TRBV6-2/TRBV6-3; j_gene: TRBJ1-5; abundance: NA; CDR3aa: CASSYYYGNQPQHF; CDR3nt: TGTGCCAGCAGTTACTACTATGGCAATCAGCCCCAGCATTTT
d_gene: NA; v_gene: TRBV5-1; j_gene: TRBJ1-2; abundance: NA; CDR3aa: CASSLDDRRNYGYTF; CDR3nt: TGCGCCAGCAGCTTGGATGACAGGAGGAACTATGGCTACACCTTC
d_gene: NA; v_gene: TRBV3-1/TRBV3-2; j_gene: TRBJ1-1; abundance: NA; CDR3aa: CASSQEFGRGAFF; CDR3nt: TGTGCCAGCAGCCAAGAGTTTGGGAGGGGAGCTTTCTTT
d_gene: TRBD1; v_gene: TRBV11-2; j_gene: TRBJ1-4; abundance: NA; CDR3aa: CASSLRQGYTNEKLFF; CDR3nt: TGTGCCAGCAGCCTACGACAGGGGTACACTAATGAAAAACTGTTTTTT
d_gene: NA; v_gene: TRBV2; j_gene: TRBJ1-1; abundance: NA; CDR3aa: CASRGIQGYTEAFF; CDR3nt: TGTGCCAGCAGGGGGATTCAGGGGTATACTGAAGCTTTCTTT
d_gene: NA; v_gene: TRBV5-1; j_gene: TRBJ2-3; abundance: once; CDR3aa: CASSLGQGFGTDTQYF; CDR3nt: TGCGCCAGCAGCTTAGGGCAGGGGTTCGGCACAGATACGCAGTATTTT
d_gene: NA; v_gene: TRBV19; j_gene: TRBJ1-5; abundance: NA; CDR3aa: CASTVGGPNQPQHF; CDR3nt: TGTGCCAGTACCGTGGGGGGGCCAAATCAGCCCCAGCATTTT